The source of this TCR beta chain is a study of cytomegalovirus exposure and HLA in healthy donors. Amplification used 60 Vbeta primers and 13 Jbeta primers. Only in-frame clones appear in the TCRdb table, and some are missing; sequencing was by immunoSEQ multiplex PCR. The sample has fewer than 200,000 clones, about 81% seen once; the top ten hold over 2%. Trimming stripped 0 bases from V and 4 bases from J, with 9 bases between. Germline values: CDR1 LNHNV, CDR2 YYDKDF (reference sequence). The CDR3 spans 14 residues. The gene calls are TRBV15 and TRBJ1-2; D uncertain. The sample consisted of PBMCs. This sequence was found in a woman younger than 45 in good health and CMV-seronegative. The CDR3 coding sequence is TGTGCCACCAGCAGAGATTGGGAGGGCTATGGCTACACCTTC. It specifies CATSRDWEGYGYTF.